This entry describes one T cell receptor (beta chain). The CDR3 sequence is 16 residues long. Germline V CDR1 and CDR2: MDHEN, SYDVKM. The V end lost 6 bases, the J end lost 0 bases, and 15 bases lay between the germline ends. The data were taken from a study of technical replicates of blood from a handful of donors. The method was immunoSEQ multiplex PCR; TCRdb's version includes in-frame clones alone and lacks a portion of them. The sample lists more than 75,000 clones, around 96% occurring once. This sequence was found in a human donor in good health. Material: T cells isolated from PBMCs. The V call is TRBV28, the J call TRBJ2-1; D is undetermined. The DNA of the CDR3 is TGTGCCAGCAGCAACTGGGCCACCAGCTCCTACAATGAGCAGTTCTTC. Protein sequence: CASSNWATSSYNEQFF.